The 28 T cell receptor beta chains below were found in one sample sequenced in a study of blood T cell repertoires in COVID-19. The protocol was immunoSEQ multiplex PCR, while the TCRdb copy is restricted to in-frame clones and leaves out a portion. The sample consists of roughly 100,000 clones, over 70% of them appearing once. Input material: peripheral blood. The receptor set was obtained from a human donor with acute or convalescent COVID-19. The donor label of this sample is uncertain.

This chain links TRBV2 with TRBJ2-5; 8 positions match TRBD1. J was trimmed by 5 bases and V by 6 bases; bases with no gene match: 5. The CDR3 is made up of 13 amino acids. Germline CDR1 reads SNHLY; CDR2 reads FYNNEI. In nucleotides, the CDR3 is TGTGCCAGCAGAGGACAGGGTGAGGAGACCCAGTACTTC. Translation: CASRGQGEETQYF.

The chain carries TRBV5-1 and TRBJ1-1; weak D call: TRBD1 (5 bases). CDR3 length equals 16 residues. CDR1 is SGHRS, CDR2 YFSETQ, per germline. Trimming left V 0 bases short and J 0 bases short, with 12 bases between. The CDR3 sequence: CASSLARRGMNTEAFF. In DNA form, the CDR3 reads TGCGCCAGCAGCTTGGCCAGAAGGGGTATGAACACTGAAGCTTTCTTT.

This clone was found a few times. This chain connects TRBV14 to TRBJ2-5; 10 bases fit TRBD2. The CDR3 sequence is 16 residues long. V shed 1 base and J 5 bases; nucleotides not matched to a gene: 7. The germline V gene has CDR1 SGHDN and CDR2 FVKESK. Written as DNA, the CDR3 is TGTGCCAGCAGCCAAGTTGAGCGGGGGGGCTGGGAGACCCAGTACTTC. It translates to CASSQVERGGWETQYF.

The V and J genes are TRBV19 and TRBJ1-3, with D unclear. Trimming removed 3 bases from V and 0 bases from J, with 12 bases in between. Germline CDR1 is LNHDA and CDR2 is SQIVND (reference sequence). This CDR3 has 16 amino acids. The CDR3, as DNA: TGTGCCAGTAGTATGTCGGGTCGACTCTCTGGAAACACCATATATTTT. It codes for CASSMSGRLSGNTIYF.

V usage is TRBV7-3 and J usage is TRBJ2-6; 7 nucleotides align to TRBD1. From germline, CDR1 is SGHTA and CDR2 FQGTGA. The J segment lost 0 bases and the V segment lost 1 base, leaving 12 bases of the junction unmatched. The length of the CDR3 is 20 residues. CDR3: CASSLSAPGRQGSGANVLTF. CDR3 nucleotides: TGTGCCAGCAGCTTAAGTGCCCCGGGCCGACAGGGCTCTGGGGCCAACGTCCTGACTTTC.

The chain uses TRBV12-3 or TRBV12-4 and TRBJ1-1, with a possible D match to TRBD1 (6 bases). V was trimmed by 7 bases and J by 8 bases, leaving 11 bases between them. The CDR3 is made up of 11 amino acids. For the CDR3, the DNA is TGTGCCAGCAACGGCAGGGGCGAAGCTTTCTTT. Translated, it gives CASNGRGEAFF.

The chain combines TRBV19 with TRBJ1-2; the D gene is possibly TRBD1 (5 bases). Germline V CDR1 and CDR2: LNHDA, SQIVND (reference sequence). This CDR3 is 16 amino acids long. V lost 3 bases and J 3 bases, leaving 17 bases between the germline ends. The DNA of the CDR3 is TGTGCCAGTAGTATCGCTGGGGGGAGCCTCTACTATGGCTACACCTTC. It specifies CASSIAGGSLYYGYTF.

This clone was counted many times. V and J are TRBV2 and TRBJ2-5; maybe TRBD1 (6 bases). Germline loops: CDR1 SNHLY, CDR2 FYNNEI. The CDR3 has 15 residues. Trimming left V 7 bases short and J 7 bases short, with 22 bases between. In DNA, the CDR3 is TGTGCCAGCACCTACCTGCTAGGGGGTGTCAGGACCCAGTACTTC. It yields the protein CASTYLLGGVRTQYF.

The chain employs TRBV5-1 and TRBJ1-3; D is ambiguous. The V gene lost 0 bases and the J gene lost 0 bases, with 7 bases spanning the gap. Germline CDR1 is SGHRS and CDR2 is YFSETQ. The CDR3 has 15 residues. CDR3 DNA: TGCGCCAGCAGCTTGGCCGGGAACTCTGGAAACACCATATATTTT. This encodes CASSLAGNSGNTIYF.

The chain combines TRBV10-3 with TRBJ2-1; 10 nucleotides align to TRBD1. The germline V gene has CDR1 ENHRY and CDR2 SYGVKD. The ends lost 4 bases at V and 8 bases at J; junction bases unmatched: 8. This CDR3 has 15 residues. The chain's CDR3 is CAISGGRQGADEQFF. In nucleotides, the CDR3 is TGTGCCATCAGTGGCGGCCGACAGGGGGCCGATGAGCAGTTCTTC.

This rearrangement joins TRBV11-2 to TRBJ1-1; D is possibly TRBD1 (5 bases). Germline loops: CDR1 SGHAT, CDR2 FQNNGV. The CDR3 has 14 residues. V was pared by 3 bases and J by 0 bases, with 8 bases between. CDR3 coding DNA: TGTGCCAGCAGCTTTGGACACATGAACACTGAAGCTTTCTTT. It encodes CASSFGHMNTEAFF.

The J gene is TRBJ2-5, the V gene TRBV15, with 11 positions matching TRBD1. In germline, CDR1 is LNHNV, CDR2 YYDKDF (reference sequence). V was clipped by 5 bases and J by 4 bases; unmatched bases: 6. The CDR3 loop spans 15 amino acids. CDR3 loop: CATSRDRGIIETQYF. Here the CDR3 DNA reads TGTGCCACCAGCCGGGACAGGGGGATTATAGAGACCCAGTACTTC.

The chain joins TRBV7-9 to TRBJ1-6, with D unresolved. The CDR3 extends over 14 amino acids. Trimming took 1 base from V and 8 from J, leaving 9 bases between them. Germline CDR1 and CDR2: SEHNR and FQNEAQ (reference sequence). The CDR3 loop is CASSLVREDSPLHF. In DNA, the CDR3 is TGTGCCAGCAGCTTAGTGAGGGAAGATTCACCCCTCCACTTT. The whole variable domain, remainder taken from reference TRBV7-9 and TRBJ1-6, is DTGVSQNPRHKITKRGQNVTFRCDPISEHNRLYWYRQTLGQGPEFLTYFQNEAQLEKSRLLSDRFSAERPKGSFSTLEIQRTEQGDSAMYLCASSLVREDSPLHFGNGTRLTVT.

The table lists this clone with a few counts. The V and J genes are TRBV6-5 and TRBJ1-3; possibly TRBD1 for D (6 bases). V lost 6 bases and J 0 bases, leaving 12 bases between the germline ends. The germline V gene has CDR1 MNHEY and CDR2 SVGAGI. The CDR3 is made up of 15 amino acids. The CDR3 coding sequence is TGTGCCAGCAGCCAGGGGTACCCCTCTGGAAACACCATATATTTT. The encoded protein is CASSQGYPSGNTIYF.

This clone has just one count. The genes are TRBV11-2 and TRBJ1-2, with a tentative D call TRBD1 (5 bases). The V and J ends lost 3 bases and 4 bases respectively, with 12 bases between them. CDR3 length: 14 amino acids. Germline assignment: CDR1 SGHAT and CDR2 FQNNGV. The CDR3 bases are TGTGCCAGCAGCTTTGACAGCAATCTCTATGGCTACACCTTC. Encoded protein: CASSFDSNLYGYTF.

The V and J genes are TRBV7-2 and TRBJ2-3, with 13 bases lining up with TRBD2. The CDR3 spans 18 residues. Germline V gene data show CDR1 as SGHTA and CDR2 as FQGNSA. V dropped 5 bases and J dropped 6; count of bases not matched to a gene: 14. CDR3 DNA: TGTGCCAGCAGCCTCTTGTGGACTAGCGGGGGCCGGGGGGATACGCAGTATTTT. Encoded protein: CASSLLWTSGGRGDTQYF.

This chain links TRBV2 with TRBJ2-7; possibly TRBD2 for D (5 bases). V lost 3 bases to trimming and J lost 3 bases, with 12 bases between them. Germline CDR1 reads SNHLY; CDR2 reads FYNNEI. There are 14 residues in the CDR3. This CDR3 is CASSDEGMDYEQYV. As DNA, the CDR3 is TGTGCCAGCAGTGACGAGGGAATGGACTACGAGCAGTACGTC.

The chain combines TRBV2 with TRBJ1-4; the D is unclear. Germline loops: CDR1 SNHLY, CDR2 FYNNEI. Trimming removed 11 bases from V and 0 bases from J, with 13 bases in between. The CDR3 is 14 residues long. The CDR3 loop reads CAGCRLATNEKLFF. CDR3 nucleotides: TGTGCCGGGTGCCGACTTGCAACTAATGAAAAACTGTTTTTT.

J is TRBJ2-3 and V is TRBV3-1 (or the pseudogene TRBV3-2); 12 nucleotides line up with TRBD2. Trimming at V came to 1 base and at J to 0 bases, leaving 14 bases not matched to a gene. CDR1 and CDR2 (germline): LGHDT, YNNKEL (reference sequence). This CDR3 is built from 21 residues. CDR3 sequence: CASSQARSWLAGGPSTDTQYF. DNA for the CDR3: TGTGCCAGCAGCCAAGCGAGGTCATGGCTAGCGGGGGGGCCGAGCACAGATACGCAGTATTTT.

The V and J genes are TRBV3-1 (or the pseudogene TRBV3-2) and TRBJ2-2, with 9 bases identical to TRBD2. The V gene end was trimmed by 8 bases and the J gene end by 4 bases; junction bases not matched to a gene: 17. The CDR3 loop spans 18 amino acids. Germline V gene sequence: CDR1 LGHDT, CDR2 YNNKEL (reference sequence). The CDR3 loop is CASSLRRGGLVRTGELFF. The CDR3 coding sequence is TGTGCCAGCTCTCTACGGCGGGGGGGCCTCGTTCGCACCGGGGAGCTGTTTTTT.

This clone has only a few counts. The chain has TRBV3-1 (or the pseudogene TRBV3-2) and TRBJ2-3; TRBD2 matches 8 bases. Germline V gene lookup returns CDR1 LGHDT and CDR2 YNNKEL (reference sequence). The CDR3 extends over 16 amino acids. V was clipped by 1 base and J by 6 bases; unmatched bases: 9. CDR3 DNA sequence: TGTGCCAGCAGCCAAGTGGGCGGGGGGCCATCCGATACGCAGTATTTT. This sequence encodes CASSQVGGGPSDTQYF.

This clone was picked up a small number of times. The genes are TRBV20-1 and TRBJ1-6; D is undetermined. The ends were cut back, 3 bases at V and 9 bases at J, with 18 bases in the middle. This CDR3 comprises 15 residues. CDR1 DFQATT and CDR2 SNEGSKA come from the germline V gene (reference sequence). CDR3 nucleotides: TGCAGTGCTAGTGGGATTGCATCTGGGAGTTCACCCCTCCACTTT. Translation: CSASGIASGSSPLHF.

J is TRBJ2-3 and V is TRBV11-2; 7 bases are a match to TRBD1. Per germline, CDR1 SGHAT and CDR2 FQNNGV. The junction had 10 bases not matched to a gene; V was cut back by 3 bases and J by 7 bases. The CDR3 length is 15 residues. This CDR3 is CASSFGTALTYTQYF. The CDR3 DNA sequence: TGTGCCAGCAGCTTCGGGACAGCCCTCACGTATACGCAGTATTTT.

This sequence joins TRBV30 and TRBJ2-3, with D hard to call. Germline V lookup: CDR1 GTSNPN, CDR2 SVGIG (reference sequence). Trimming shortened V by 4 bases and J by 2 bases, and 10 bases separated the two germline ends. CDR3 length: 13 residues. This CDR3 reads CAWTYGSTDTQYF. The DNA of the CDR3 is TGTGCCTGGACGTACGGGTCCACAGATACGCAGTATTTT.

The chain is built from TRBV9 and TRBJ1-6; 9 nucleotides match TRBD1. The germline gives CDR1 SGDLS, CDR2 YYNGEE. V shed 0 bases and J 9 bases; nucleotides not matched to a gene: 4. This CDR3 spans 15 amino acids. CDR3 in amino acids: CASSVGWDRVSPLHF. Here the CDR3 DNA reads TGTGCCAGCAGCGTAGGGTGGGACAGGGTTTCACCCCTCCACTTT.

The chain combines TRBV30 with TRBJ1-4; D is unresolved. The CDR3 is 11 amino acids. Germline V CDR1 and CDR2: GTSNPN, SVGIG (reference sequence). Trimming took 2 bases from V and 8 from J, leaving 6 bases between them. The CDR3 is CAWSIEEKLFF. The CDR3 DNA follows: TGTGCCTGGAGTATTGAGGAAAAACTGTTTTTT.

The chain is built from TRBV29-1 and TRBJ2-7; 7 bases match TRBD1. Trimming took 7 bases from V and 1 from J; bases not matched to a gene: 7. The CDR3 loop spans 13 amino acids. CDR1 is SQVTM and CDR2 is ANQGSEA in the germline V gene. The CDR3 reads CSARDSPSYEQYF. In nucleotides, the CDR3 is TGCAGCGCACGGGACAGCCCATCCTACGAGCAGTACTTC.

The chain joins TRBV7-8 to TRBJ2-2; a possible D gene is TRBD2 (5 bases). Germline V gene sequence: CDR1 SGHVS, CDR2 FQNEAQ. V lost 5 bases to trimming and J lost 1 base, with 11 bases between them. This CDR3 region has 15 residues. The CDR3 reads CASSPLAGNTGELFF. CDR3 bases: TGTGCCAGCAGCCCCCTTGCGGGGAACACCGGGGAGCTGTTTTTT.